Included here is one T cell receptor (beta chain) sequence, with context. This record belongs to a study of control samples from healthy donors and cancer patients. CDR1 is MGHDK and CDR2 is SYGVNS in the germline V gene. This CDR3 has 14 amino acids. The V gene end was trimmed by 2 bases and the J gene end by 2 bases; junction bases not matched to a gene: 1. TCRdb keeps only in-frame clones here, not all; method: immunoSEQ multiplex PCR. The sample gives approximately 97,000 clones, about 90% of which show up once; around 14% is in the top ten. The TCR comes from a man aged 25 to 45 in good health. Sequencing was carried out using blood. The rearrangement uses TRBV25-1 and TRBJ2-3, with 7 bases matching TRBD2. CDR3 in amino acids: CASSEGRDTDTQYF. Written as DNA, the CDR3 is TGTGCCAGCAGTGAAGGGAGGGACACAGATACGCAGTATTTT.